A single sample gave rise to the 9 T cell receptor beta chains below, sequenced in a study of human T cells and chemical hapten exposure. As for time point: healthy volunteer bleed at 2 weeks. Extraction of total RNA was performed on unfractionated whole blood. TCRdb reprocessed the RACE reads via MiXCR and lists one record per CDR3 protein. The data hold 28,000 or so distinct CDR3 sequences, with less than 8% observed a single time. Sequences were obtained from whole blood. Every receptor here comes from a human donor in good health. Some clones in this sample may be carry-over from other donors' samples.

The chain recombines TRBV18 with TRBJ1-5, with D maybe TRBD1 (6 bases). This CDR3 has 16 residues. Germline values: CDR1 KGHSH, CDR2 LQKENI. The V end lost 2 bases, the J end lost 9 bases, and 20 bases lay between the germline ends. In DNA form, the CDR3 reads TGTGCCAGCTCACCAGGGGAGGGGGTTTGCGCGGGGCCCCAGCATTTT. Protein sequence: CASSPGEGVCAGPQHF.

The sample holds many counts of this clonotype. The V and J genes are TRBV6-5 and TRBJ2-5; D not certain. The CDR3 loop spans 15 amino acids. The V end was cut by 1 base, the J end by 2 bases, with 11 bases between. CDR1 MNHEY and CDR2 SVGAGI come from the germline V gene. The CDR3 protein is CASSYLRTPQETQYF. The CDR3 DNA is TGTGCCAGCAGTTACTTAAGGACGCCTCAAGAGACCCAGTACTTC.

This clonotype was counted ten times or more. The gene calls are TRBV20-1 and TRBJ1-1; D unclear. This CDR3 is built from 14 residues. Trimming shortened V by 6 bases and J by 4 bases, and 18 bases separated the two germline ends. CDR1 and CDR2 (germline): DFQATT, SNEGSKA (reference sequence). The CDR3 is CSAVVLGRGTEAFF. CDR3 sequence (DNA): TGCAGTGCGGTCGTTCTGGGTCGGGGCACTGAAGCTTTCTTT.

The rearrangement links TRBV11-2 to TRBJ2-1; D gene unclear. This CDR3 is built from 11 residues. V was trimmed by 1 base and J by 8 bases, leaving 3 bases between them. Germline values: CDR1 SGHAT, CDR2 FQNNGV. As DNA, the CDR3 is TGTGCCAGCAGCTTAGCCCATGAGCAGTTCTTC. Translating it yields CASSLAHEQFF.

CDR3 sequence (DNA): TGTGCCATCAGTGACGGGCAGGGATCCACTGAAGCTTTCTTT. This translates into CAISDGQGSTEAFF. The J gene is TRBJ1-1, the V gene TRBV10-3; D may be TRBD1 (5 bases). The V gene lost 3 bases and the J gene lost 4 bases, with 12 bases spanning the gap. The CDR3 has 14 residues. CDR1 ENHRY and CDR2 SYGVKD come from the germline V gene.

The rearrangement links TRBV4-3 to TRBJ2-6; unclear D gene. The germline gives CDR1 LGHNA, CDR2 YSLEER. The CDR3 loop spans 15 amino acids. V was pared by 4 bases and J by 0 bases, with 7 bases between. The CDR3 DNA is TGCGCCAGCAGCCCTGAGCTCTCTGGGGCCAACGTCCTGACTTTC. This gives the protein CASSPELSGANVLTF.

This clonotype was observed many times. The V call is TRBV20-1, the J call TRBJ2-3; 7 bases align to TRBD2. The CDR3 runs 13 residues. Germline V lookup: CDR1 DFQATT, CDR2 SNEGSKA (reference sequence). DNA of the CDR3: TGCGGAGTTCGGGAGGTTGGCACAGATACGCAGTATTTT. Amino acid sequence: CGVREVGTDTQYF.

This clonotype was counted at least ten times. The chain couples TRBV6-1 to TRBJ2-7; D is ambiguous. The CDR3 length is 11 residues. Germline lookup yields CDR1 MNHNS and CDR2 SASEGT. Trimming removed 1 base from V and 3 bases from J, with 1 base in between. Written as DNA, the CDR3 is TGTGCCAGCAGTGAAGACTACGAGCAGTACTTC. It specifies CASSEDYEQYF.

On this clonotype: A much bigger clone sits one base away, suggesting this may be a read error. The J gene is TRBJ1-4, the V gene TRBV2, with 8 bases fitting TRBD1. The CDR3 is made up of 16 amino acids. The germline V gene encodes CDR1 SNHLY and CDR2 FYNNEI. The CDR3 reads CTSSETDRVANEKLFF. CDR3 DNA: TGTACCAGCAGTGAAACGGACAGGGTGGCTAATGAAAAACTGTTTTTT.